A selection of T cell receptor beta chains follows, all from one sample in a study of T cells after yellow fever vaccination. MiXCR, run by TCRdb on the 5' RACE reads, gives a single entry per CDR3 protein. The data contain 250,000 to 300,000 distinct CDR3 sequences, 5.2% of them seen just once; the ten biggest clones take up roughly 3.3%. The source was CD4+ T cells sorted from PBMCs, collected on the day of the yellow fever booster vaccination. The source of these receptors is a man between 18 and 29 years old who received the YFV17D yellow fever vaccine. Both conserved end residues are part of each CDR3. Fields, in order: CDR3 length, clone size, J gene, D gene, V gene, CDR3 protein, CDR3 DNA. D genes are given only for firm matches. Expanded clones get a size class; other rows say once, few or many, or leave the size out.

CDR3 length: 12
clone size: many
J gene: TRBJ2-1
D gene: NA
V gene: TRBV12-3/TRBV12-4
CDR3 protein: CASKTSNNEQFF
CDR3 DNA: TGTGCCAGCAAAACTAGTAACAATGAGCAGTTCTTC

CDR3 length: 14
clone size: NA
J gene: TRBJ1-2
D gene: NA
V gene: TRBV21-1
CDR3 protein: CASIRRTPNYGYTF
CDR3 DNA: TGTGCCAGCATCCGACGGACTCCTAACTATGGCTACACCTTC

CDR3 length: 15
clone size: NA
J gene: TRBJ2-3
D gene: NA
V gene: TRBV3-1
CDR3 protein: CASTRGAVGGDTQYF
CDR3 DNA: TGTGCCAGCACGAGGGGGGCAGTTGGGGGAGATACGCAGTATTTT

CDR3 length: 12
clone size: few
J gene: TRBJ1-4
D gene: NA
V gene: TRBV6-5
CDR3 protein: CASGQTNEKLFF
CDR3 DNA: TGTGCCAGCGGACAGACGAATGAAAAACTGTTTTTT

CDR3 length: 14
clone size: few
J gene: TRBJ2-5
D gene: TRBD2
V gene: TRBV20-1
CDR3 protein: CSARDSGGEETQYF
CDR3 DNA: TGCAGTGCTAGAGATAGCGGGGGCGAGGAGACCCAGTACTTC

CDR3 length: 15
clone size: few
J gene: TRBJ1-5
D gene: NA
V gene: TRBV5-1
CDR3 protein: CASSLVGGSNQPQHF
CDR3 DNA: TGCGCCAGCAGTCTGGTGGGTGGCAGCAATCAGCCCCAGCATTTT

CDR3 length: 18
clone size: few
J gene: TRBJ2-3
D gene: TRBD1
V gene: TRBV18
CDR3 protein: CASSPSQSGQGASDTQYF
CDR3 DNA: TGTGCCAGCTCACCCTCGCAAAGCGGACAGGGGGCATCAGATACGCAGTATTTT

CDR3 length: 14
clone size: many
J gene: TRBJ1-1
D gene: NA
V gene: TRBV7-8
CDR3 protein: CASSKTFMNTEAFF
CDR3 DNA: TGTGCCAGCTCAAAGACATTCATGAACACTGAAGCTTTCTTT

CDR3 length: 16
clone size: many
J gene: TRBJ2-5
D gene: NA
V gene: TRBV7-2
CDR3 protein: CASSLKSDKPREGEYF
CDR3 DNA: TGTGCCAGCAGCTTAAAATCGGACAAACCGAGAGAAGGGGAGTACTTC

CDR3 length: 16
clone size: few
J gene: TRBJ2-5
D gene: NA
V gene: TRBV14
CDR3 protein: CASSQEFSPPGETQYF
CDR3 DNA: TGTGCCAGCAGCCAAGAGTTCTCCCCCCCAGGGGAGACCCAGTACTTC

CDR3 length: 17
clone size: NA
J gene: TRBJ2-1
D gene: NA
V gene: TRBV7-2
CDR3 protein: CASSFPPGRGNLYEQFF
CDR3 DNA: TGTGCCAGCAGCTTCCCCCCGGGGCGGGGTAATTTATATGAGCAGTTCTTC

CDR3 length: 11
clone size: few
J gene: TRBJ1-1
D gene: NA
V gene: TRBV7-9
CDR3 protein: CASSSPTEAFF
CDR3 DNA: TGTGCCAGCAGCTCGCCGACAGAAGCTTTCTTT

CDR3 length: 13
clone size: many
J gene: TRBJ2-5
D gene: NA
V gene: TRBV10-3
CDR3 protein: CAISEPGGETQYF
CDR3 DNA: TGTGCCATCAGTGAGCCTGGAGGGGAGACCCAGTACTTC

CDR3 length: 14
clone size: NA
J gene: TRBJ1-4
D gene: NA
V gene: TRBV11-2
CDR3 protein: CASSVAGSQEKLFF
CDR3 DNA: TGTGCCAGCAGCGTCGCGGGGTCACAGGAAAAACTGTTTTTT

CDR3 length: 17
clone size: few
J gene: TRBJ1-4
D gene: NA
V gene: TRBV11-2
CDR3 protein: CASSLGQGGWANEKLFF
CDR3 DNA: TGTGCCAGCAGCTTAGGGCAGGGCGGATGGGCTAATGAAAAACTGTTTTTT

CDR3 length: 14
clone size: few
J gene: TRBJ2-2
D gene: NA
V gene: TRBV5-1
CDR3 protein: CASSFGLNTGELFF
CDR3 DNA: TGCGCCAGCAGCTTTGGCCTAAACACCGGGGAGCTGTTTTTT

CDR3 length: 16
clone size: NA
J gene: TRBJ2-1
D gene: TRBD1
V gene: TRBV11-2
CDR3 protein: CASSLDWTGAYNEQFF
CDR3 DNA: TGTGCCAGCAGCTTAGACTGGACAGGGGCCTACAATGAGCAGTTCTTC